These T cell receptor beta chains were read from a single sample in a study of T-cell memory formation after mild COVID-19. TCRdb processed the 5' RACE reads anew with MiXCR; each CDR3 protein has one entry. The sample has roughly 200,000 distinct CDR3 sequences, 9.5% seen once. Sequenced material: PBMCs or a T cell subset sorted from them (not recorded which). The source is a man aged 18 to 35 who had mild COVID-19 (a few samples of this study predate the infection). Cell type and time point are not known. Both conserved end residues are part of each CDR3. The D gene is left open where the match is weak. Only part of the rows carry a size: once, few, many, or a class if the clone is expanded.

clone size: NA
D gene: NA
V gene: TRBV5-8
J gene: TRBJ1-1
CDR3 DNA: TGTGCCAGCAGCACGGGACGGGACACTGAAGCTTTCTTT
CDR3 protein: CASSTGRDTEAFF

clone size: few
D gene: NA
V gene: TRBV19
J gene: TRBJ2-1
CDR3 DNA: TGTGCCAGTAGTATTCGATGGGTTAGGGGGATTGAGCAGTTCTTC
CDR3 protein: CASSIRWVRGIEQFF

clone size: NA
D gene: NA
V gene: TRBV7-8
J gene: TRBJ2-7
CDR3 DNA: TGTGCCAGCAGCTCCGCGAGGGGCGAGCAGTACTTC
CDR3 protein: CASSSARGEQYF

clone size: NA
D gene: NA
V gene: TRBV7-9
J gene: TRBJ1-4
CDR3 DNA: TGTGCCAGCAGCTTCGGAAGGGGACTGAGTAATGAAAAACTGTTTTTT
CDR3 protein: CASSFGRGLSNEKLFF

clone size: NA
D gene: TRBD1
V gene: TRBV28
J gene: TRBJ1-1
CDR3 DNA: TGTGCCAGCAGCCCTGTCACTTGGGCAGGGGGAGGCACTGAAGCTTTCTTT
CDR3 protein: CASSPVTWAGGGTEAFF

clone size: few
D gene: TRBD1
V gene: TRBV4-1
J gene: TRBJ1-5
CDR3 DNA: TGCGCCAGCAGCCAAAGACAGGGGAACAATCAGCCCCAGCATTTT
CDR3 protein: CASSQRQGNNQPQHF

clone size: NA
D gene: NA
V gene: TRBV11-2
J gene: TRBJ2-3
CDR3 DNA: TGTGCCAGCAGTCCGGGGTGGGGGGACACAGATACGCAGTATTTT
CDR3 protein: CASSPGWGDTDTQYF

clone size: few
D gene: NA
V gene: TRBV5-1
J gene: TRBJ1-1
CDR3 DNA: TGCGCCAGCAGCTCCCGGGCCGGCGAGACTGAAGCTTTCTTT
CDR3 protein: CASSSRAGETEAFF

clone size: NA
D gene: NA
V gene: TRBV7-2
J gene: TRBJ2-6
CDR3 DNA: TGTGCCAGCAGCTTCAGGGTCCCTTCGGGTGGGGCCAACGTCCTGACTTTC
CDR3 protein: CASSFRVPSGGANVLTF

clone size: few
D gene: TRBD1
V gene: TRBV7-2
J gene: TRBJ2-3
CDR3 DNA: TGTGCCAGCAGCCGGGGACAGTTCACAGATACGCAGTATTTT
CDR3 protein: CASSRGQFTDTQYF

clone size: few
D gene: NA
V gene: TRBV5-1
J gene: TRBJ2-3
CDR3 DNA: TGCGCCAGCAGCGGAAGTCAAGATACGCAGTATTTT
CDR3 protein: CASSGSQDTQYF

clone size: NA
D gene: NA
V gene: TRBV24-1
J gene: TRBJ1-4
CDR3 DNA: TGTGCCACCAGTGAAAGGACCCACAGCAGATATACTAATGAAAAACTGTTTTTT
CDR3 protein: CATSERTHSRYTNEKLFF

clone size: NA
D gene: NA
V gene: TRBV19
J gene: TRBJ1-5
CDR3 DNA: TGTGCCAGTAGGACCGTTAATAGCAATCAGCCCCAGCATTTT
CDR3 protein: CASRTVNSNQPQHF

clone size: NA
D gene: NA
V gene: TRBV12-3/TRBV12-4
J gene: TRBJ1-2
CDR3 DNA: TGTGCCAGCAGAGAAGGAAAAGACGCTTCCTATGGCTACACCTTC
CDR3 protein: CASREGKDASYGYTF

clone size: many
D gene: NA
V gene: TRBV29-1
J gene: TRBJ2-5
CDR3 DNA: TGCAGCGCGGACCCCCAAGAGACCCAGTACTTC
CDR3 protein: CSADPQETQYF

clone size: many
D gene: TRBD2
V gene: TRBV7-2
J gene: TRBJ2-5
CDR3 DNA: TGTGCCAGCAGCTTAGGACTAGCGGGGGGTCAAGAGACCCAGTACTTC
CDR3 protein: CASSLGLAGGQETQYF

clone size: many
D gene: TRBD1
V gene: TRBV5-1
J gene: TRBJ2-1
CDR3 DNA: TGCGCCAGCAGCAGAACGGACAGGGCTGGTGAGCAGTTCTTC
CDR3 protein: CASSRTDRAGEQFF

clone size: many
D gene: NA
V gene: TRBV7-2
J gene: TRBJ2-3
CDR3 DNA: TGTGCCAGCAGCTACAAGGGTTTTGCAGATACGCAGTATTTT
CDR3 protein: CASSYKGFADTQYF

clone size: NA
D gene: NA
V gene: TRBV7-9
J gene: TRBJ1-2
CDR3 DNA: TGTGCCAGCAGCTTAGTCTACAGGAGATACTATGGCTACACCTTC
CDR3 protein: CASSLVYRRYYGYTF

clone size: NA
D gene: NA
V gene: TRBV2
J gene: TRBJ2-3
CDR3 DNA: TGTGCCAGCAGGAGGACGGGGGGCCCCACAGATACGCAGTATTTT
CDR3 protein: CASRRTGGPTDTQYF

clone size: few
D gene: NA
V gene: TRBV7-9
J gene: TRBJ2-3
CDR3 DNA: TGTGCCAGCGGGCGGAATACGCAGTATTTT
CDR3 protein: CASGRNTQYF

clone size: many
D gene: TRBD2
V gene: TRBV15
J gene: TRBJ2-3
CDR3 DNA: TGTGCCACCAGCAGAGATTCCCTAGCGGGGGGCACAGATACGCAGTATTTT
CDR3 protein: CATSRDSLAGGTDTQYF

clone size: NA
D gene: NA
V gene: TRBV7-2
J gene: TRBJ1-2
CDR3 DNA: TGTGCCAGCAGCTTAAATCCTCCCCGGCTTGGGTATGGCTACACCTTC
CDR3 protein: CASSLNPPRLGYGYTF

clone size: NA
D gene: NA
V gene: TRBV20-1
J gene: TRBJ2-3
CDR3 DNA: TGCAGTGCTAGCAGCACAGATACGCAGTATTTT
CDR3 protein: CSASSTDTQYF

clone size: few
D gene: TRBD2
V gene: TRBV12-3/TRBV12-4
J gene: TRBJ2-1
CDR3 DNA: TGTGCCAGCAGCCGGTTAGCGGGGAGCTCCTACAATGAGCAGTTCTTC
CDR3 protein: CASSRLAGSSYNEQFF

clone size: NA
D gene: NA
V gene: TRBV7-2
J gene: TRBJ2-1
CDR3 DNA: TGTGCCAGCAGCTTAGTCGGTCAGAGCCACTACAATGAGCAGTTCTTC
CDR3 protein: CASSLVGQSHYNEQFF

clone size: NA
D gene: NA
V gene: TRBV5-6
J gene: TRBJ2-3
CDR3 DNA: TGTGCCAGCAGCTTCGGGACCCGCACAGATACGCAGTATTTT
CDR3 protein: CASSFGTRTDTQYF

clone size: NA
D gene: NA
V gene: TRBV7-6
J gene: TRBJ1-5
CDR3 DNA: TGTGCCAGCAGCTTACTACCGACGCACCCGGCGGGGCCCCAGCATTTT
CDR3 protein: CASSLLPTHPAGPQHF

clone size: many
D gene: NA
V gene: TRBV3-1
J gene: TRBJ2-2
CDR3 DNA: TGTGCCAGCAGCCAAGCAGGGGCGGCCGGGGAGCTGTTTTTT
CDR3 protein: CASSQAGAAGELFF

clone size: many
D gene: NA
V gene: TRBV7-2
J gene: TRBJ1-5
CDR3 DNA: TGTGCCAGCAGCTTTAGCGGGGATTACGCTTATGGTCCCCAGCATTTT
CDR3 protein: CASSFSGDYAYGPQHF

clone size: NA
D gene: NA
V gene: TRBV6-1
J gene: TRBJ1-1
CDR3 DNA: TGTGCCAGCAGGACAGTTAACACTGAAGCTTTCTTT
CDR3 protein: CASRTVNTEAFF

clone size: many
D gene: NA
V gene: TRBV12-3/TRBV12-4
J gene: TRBJ1-1
CDR3 DNA: TGTGCCAGCAGAGAGGACCGGGTGGGGAACACTGAAGCTTTCTTT
CDR3 protein: CASREDRVGNTEAFF

clone size: NA
D gene: NA
V gene: TRBV7-9
J gene: TRBJ2-7
CDR3 DNA: TGTGCCAGCAGCTCCGCCCTCACTTTC
CDR3 protein: CASSSALTF

clone size: NA
D gene: NA
V gene: TRBV15
J gene: TRBJ1-5
CDR3 DNA: TGTGCCACCAGCACCTTAGATGGGATAAATCAGCCCCAGCATTTT
CDR3 protein: CATSTLDGINQPQHF

clone size: NA
D gene: NA
V gene: TRBV6-5
J gene: TRBJ1-1
CDR3 DNA: TGTGCCAGCAGTTACTCGAGTAACAGGAACACTGAAGCTTTCTTT
CDR3 protein: CASSYSSNRNTEAFF

clone size: few
D gene: NA
V gene: TRBV18
J gene: TRBJ2-5
CDR3 DNA: TGTGCCAGCTCACCCATTCAAGAGACCCAGTACTTC
CDR3 protein: CASSPIQETQYF

clone size: many
D gene: TRBD2
V gene: TRBV5-1
J gene: TRBJ2-1
CDR3 DNA: TGCGCCAGCAGCTTGCAAGGGACTAGCTTCTTAGAGCAGTTCTTC
CDR3 protein: CASSLQGTSFLEQFF

clone size: few
D gene: NA
V gene: TRBV7-6
J gene: TRBJ1-2
CDR3 DNA: TGTGCCAGCAGCCCATCATTTAGGGAGCGCGGGGGCGGCTACACCTTC
CDR3 protein: CASSPSFRERGGGYTF

clone size: NA
D gene: TRBD2
V gene: TRBV5-1
J gene: TRBJ2-7
CDR3 DNA: TGCGCCAGCAGCTTTGGACTAGCGGGGGGCCGAGAGCAGTACTTC
CDR3 protein: CASSFGLAGGREQYF

clone size: NA
D gene: NA
V gene: TRBV12-3/TRBV12-4
J gene: TRBJ2-2
CDR3 DNA: TGTGCCAGCAGTTACAGGGCACCGAACACCGGGGAGCTGTTTTTT
CDR3 protein: CASSYRAPNTGELFF

clone size: few
D gene: NA
V gene: TRBV14
J gene: TRBJ1-2
CDR3 DNA: TGTGCCAGCAGCCATTTAGCAGGGGTCGGGGACTATGGCTACACCTTC
CDR3 protein: CASSHLAGVGDYGYTF

clone size: NA
D gene: TRBD1
V gene: TRBV29-1
J gene: TRBJ2-7
CDR3 DNA: TGCAGCGTTGAAAGGGGGAGGTTGTGGACAGGGTTGTACGAGCAGTACTTC
CDR3 protein: CSVERGRLWTGLYEQYF

clone size: few
D gene: TRBD1
V gene: TRBV27
J gene: TRBJ1-2
CDR3 DNA: TGTGCCAGCAGTTTTGGGGACAGGGTCAGTGGCTACACCTTC
CDR3 protein: CASSFGDRVSGYTF

clone size: NA
D gene: NA
V gene: TRBV7-9
J gene: TRBJ1-4
CDR3 DNA: TGTGCCAGCAGCGCCCGATTCAGGGAAAAACTGTTTTTT
CDR3 protein: CASSARFREKLFF

clone size: few
D gene: TRBD1
V gene: TRBV20-1
J gene: TRBJ1-4
CDR3 DNA: TGCAGTGCTACCCCGGGACAGGGGGCTAGTAATGAAAAACTGTTTTTT
CDR3 protein: CSATPGQGASNEKLFF

clone size: NA
D gene: TRBD1
V gene: TRBV7-3
J gene: TRBJ1-1
CDR3 DNA: TGTGCCAGCAGCCGGGACAGAATGAACACTGAAGCTTTCTTT
CDR3 protein: CASSRDRMNTEAFF

clone size: NA
D gene: NA
V gene: TRBV5-1
J gene: TRBJ2-3
CDR3 DNA: TGCGCCAGCAGCTGGGGTAGCGGCTCCACAGATACGCAGTATTTT
CDR3 protein: CASSWGSGSTDTQYF

clone size: many
D gene: NA
V gene: TRBV7-9
J gene: TRBJ1-3
CDR3 DNA: TGTGCCAGCAGCTACACAGGGCGGGGAAACACCATATATTTT
CDR3 protein: CASSYTGRGNTIYF

clone size: many
D gene: TRBD2
V gene: TRBV20-1
J gene: TRBJ2-2
CDR3 DNA: TGCAGTGCATCCCTTAGCGGGGGTTATAACACCGGGGAGCTGTTTTTT
CDR3 protein: CSASLSGGYNTGELFF

clone size: few
D gene: NA
V gene: TRBV29-1
J gene: TRBJ2-5
CDR3 DNA: TGCAGCGCCAAAGAGACCCAGTACTTC
CDR3 protein: CSAKETQYF